This T cell receptor beta chain comes out of a study of cytomegalovirus exposure and HLA in healthy donors (dated by TCRdb to 2016 to 2017). About the study as a whole: In an earlier analysis of roughly 590 of the donors, around 300 Gb of sequence data and 100 million or so unique TCR beta sequences from approximately 180 million T cells were reported. An early release covering roughly 600 HLA-typed donors comprised about 300 gigabases of sequencing data and roughly 86 million unique TCR sequences. Among the roughly 370 genotyped donors, roughly 80% belonged to the genetic ancestry cluster associated with self-reported Caucasian donors. The aim of the study was to test whether cataloging public T cell receptors could identify signatures of past pathogen exposure. Using immunosequencing, the study profiled T cell repertoires from 666 subjects and related those repertoires to cytomegalovirus serostatus. In addition to the first cohort of roughly 670 subjects, a separate validation cohort of 100 to 150 different subjects was used. High-throughput TCR immunosequencing, statistical association of individual TCRs with disease status, and machine learning were combined to predict cytomegalovirus infection status. A later analysis re-analyzed previously published TCR beta repertoires from 550 to 700 donors and added high-resolution HLA genotyping to study TCR occurrence patterns. In the later analysis, no new phenotypic data were used to find candidate immune exposures; instead, reliance was placed on TCR beta sequences and their occurrence across donors. In an earlier analysis of 550 to 700 of the donors, high-throughput TCR beta sequencing was used to judge whether each TCR beta V gene segment behaved as functional or pseudogenic. Donor age, sex, ethnicity and CMV serostatus were collected together with the repertoire data. In a later genetic analysis, genome-wide SNP genotypes for about 55% of the roughly 670 donors were used, and that subset was treated as a discovery cohort. Every repertoire in the discovery cohort had been generated on one and the same sequencing platform. Both class I and class II loci were covered by HLA typing, at four-digit resolution. The number of typed donors differed by locus: 629-630 for A, B, C, DRB1 and DQB1; approximately 530 for DQA1; 600 to 610 for DPA1; and about 450 for DPB1. Because of strong linkage in the cohort, roughly five DR-DQ haplotypes were treated as single units for association and clustering. Among some 400 genotyped donors of the cohort, an average of about 220,000 unique TCR beta nucleotide sequences was sequenced per donor, of which roughly 17% were non-productive.

For CDR1 and CDR2, the germline V gene (reference sequence) lists LNHNV and YYDKDF. Here V drops 5 bases and J drops 8 bases, and the junction holds 11 bases not matched to any gene. From cysteine to phenylalanine, the CDR3 is 15 amino acids long. CDR3 DNA is the only sequence kept; it has 45 bases, read in frame from the first base. In total, roughly 710 healthy bone marrow donors made up the cohort. At the time of sampling, all cohort members were nominally healthy, though unrecorded immune exposures were likely present. The donor was CMV seronegative and was included in the group of a few hundred seronegative cohort members. Each donor provided a peripheral blood sample, and peripheral blood mononuclear cells were used for TCR beta sequencing. The Qiagen DNeasy Blood Extraction Kit was used to extract genomic DNA from the blood cell samples. The full study reports these points: When HLA alleles, especially DR and DQ, strongly co-occurred, TCR associations were difficult to assign to individual alleles. Because HLA typing was unavailable for some donors at each locus, only the typed subset was used in association tests. In a later analysis, most CMV-associated TCR beta chains were found to appear HLA-restricted, with HLA associations seemingly driven largely by CMV exposure. Sequencing depth was assumed to be roughly uniform across donors in the presence/absence analyses, though that assumption may not hold. The classifier was reported to diagnose cytomegalovirus status with high specificity and sensitivity in both the original cohort and the validation cohort. In vitro tests confirmed that a few of the cytomegalovirus-associated TCR beta chains recognize cytomegalovirus antigens. Compared with equally common non-associated chains, HLA-associated TCR beta chains in a later analysis were more clonally expanded and had lower generation probabilities. Linkage disequilibrium might explain the correlated functional status among segregating V segments, but an unknown experimental factor could not be excluded. A later genetic analysis reported fewer N-insertions in productive TCRs among donors in an Asian-associated ancestry cluster than the roughly 650-donor mean. The study listed 150 to 200 TCR beta chains as associated with cytomegalovirus. A further reported finding was that TCR beta sequences accurately predicted the HLA-A and HLA-B alleles for most subjects in the first cohort. A later analysis reported that several top co-occurrence clusters appeared linked to parvovirus B19, influenza, CMV and Epstein-Barr virus. V-gene and J-gene trimming of TCR beta chains was associated with a missense DCLRE1C variant in a later genetic analysis, and the association was replicated in an independent cohort. Because counts were too low, about 18 rarely observed V segments, including chromosome 9 orphons, were left out of the earlier analysis of 587 of the donors. Most TCR sequences were observed very rarely across donors, whereas some public TCRs were present in many individuals. A group of highly shared sequence variants was considered likely to be a technical artifact of the sequencing pipeline. Because the 87-base-pair reads could not distinguish some IMGT-functional V segments, including TRBV6-2 and TRBV6-3, those segments were excluded. A later analysis found that TCR association rates varied across HLA loci, with DRB1 alleles showing the most associated TCRs and HLA-C alleles the fewest. Specific HLA alleles were associated with 15,000 to 20,000 TCR beta sequences at a false discovery rate of 0.05 in a later analysis. CMV serostatus was the only immune exposure information available for the cohort. An earlier analysis of 587 of the donors showed that most TCR beta V segments appeared in productive rearrangements either about 87% or about 30% of the time, which broadly matched IMGT annotations. Only TCR beta chains were sequenced in this cohort, and the absence of alpha or paired-chain data limited detectable features. According to the authors, the approach could potentially be generalized to other disease states and immunological phenotypes.

Turning to this clone: The target of this receptor is not known. No base-level quality is on record; no much larger clone is a single base apart.

The library was made by the immunoSEQ multiplex PCR assay. For the multiplex PCR, a mixture combining 60 forward primers for TCR Vbeta segments and 13 reverse primers for TCR Jbeta segments was used. The CDR3 region of rearranged TCR beta genes was amplified from genomic DNA with a multiplex PCR assay. Amplified TCR beta libraries were sequenced as 87-base-pair reads on the Illumina HiSeq System. As for the original processing: Across the 600 to 700 repertoires, a later analysis counted approximately 75 million unique TCR beta chains, roughly 11 million of which were shared by at least two donors. Raw reads were error-corrected and collapsed into unique sequences with a nearest-neighbor algorithm that merged closely related sequences to remove PCR and sequencing errors. V, D and J gene segments were assigned by aligning CDR3 sequences to IMGT reference sequences. For a sequence to be retained, a match of at least six nucleotides was required to both a V gene segment and a J gene segment. A rearrangement counted as productive if the CDR3 had no stop codons and remained in frame with V and J, and every other rearrangement counted as non-productive. CDR3 was defined by IMGT convention, running from the second conserved V-encoded cysteine to the conserved J-encoded phenylalanine. The earlier analysis of 587 of the donors excluded any sequence lacking an unambiguous match to a single V gene segment. In an earlier analysis of around 590 of the donors, a V segment was called functional when productive rearrangements were above 56.7%, and segregating when the standard deviation between donors exceeded 5%. A statistical classification framework was built for diagnosing cytomegalovirus status from the catalog of TCR beta chain sequences. In a later analysis, TCR nucleotide sequences were compared against IMGT/GENE-DB human TR gene sequences so that V and J genes could be assigned. A later analysis assigned CDR3 sequences and most-parsimonious VDJ recombination scenarios with the TCRdist pipeline. In a later analysis, each TCR beta chain was defined by its CDR3 amino acid sequence together with its V-gene family, and reads without a unique V-gene family were excluded. As a way to deal with suspected cross-contamination and a sequencing artifact, a later analysis dropped approximately 590 nucleotide sequences that were highly shared and had low generation probability. In a later analysis, a clonal expansion index was calculated for each public chain from normalized within-repertoire ranks of inferred template counts. In a later analysis, generation probabilities were computed with a VDJ recombination model fitted to out-of-frame rearrangements, and the resulting probabilities were checked against IGoR. A later analysis scored TCR-TCR, TCR-HLA and TCR-CMV co-occurrence with hypergeometric tests, applying a repertoire-size bias correction to TCR pairs. A later analysis estimated false discovery rates by permuting HLA or CMV assignments 20 times. In a later analysis, co-occurring TCRs were grouped using DBSCAN, and TCRdist sequence similarity was added for clustering within HLA-allele-positive subsets. Co-occurrence clustering excluded repertoires with fewer than 30,000 or more than 120,000 public chains, plus five with anomalous nucleotide sharing. The source is immuneACCESS, and TCRdb retained only in-frame sequences with V and J called. Part of the clones is not carried over; for the studies checked, unresolved V genes explain less than half of this, and the remainder is unexplained. V and J calls and clone size come straight from that table; D and trimming were deduced from the DNA. The sample table shows around 150,000 clones, and 80% are seen once. Over 2% of the sample belongs to the ten largest clones.

The sample consisted of PBMCs. The rearrangement combines TRBV15 with TRBJ2-1, with 8 bases in between that match TRBD2. The origin of this receptor is a man aged 25 to 45 in good health and CMV-seronegative. The CDR3 has the sequence CATSPDGGGGDEQFF. The nucleotide sequence reads TGTGCCACCAGCCCCGACGGGGGGGGCGGGGATGAGCAGTTCTTC. Joined to the reference TRBV15 and TRBJ2-1 proteins, this CDR3 gives the full variable domain: DAMVIQNPRYQVTQFGKPVTLSCSQTLNHNVMYWYQQKSSQAPKLLFHYYDKDFNNEADTPDNFQSRRPNTSFCFLDIRSPGLGDTAMYLCATSPDGGGGDEQFFGPGTRLTVL.